The subject of this entry is one T cell receptor beta chain. Its target is not known. The data are from a study of OX40 agonist ivuxolimab in advanced cancers. Study-wide context: The study reported partial responses in three patients: one hepatocellular carcinoma, two cutaneous melanoma.

Study results and caveats: The work left the antigen specificity of expanded peripheral T cells undetermined. Fewer expanded clones were found on average in CD4+ than in CD8+ T cells.

Assay: immunoSEQ multiplex PCR; the TCRdb copy retains only in-frame clones and omits some. Of 75,000 to 100,000 clones detected, around 87% appear once; the ten largest clones hold roughly 0.3%. The receptor was derived from an adult with an advanced solid tumor such as melanoma, head and neck, liver or kidney cancer. The sequencing here drew on CD4+ or CD8+ T cells sorted from blood, taken in a trial of the OX40 agonist ivuxolimab.

This CDR3 reads CASSGGNTGELFF. The CDR3 coding sequence is TGCGCCAGCAGCGGGGGGAACACCGGGGAGCTGTTTTTT. The chain is built from TRBV5-1 and TRBJ2-2, with D possibly being TRBD1 or TRBD2 (5 bases each). Per germline, CDR1 SGHRS and CDR2 YFSETQ. The CDR3 contains 13 residues. Trimming stripped 4 bases from V and 1 base from J, with 5 bases between.